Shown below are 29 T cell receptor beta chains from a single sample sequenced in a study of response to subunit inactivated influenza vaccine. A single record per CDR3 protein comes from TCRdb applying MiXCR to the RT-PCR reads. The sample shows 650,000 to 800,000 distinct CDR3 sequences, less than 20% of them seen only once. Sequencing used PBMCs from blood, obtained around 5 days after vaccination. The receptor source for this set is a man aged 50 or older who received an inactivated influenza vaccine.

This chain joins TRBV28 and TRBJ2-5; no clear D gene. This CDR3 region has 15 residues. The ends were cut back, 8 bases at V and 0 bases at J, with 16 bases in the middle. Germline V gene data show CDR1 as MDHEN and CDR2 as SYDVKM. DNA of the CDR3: TGTGCCAGCGACCCATCCCCGGGCGACCAAGAGACCCAGTACTTC. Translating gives CASDPSPGDQETQYF.

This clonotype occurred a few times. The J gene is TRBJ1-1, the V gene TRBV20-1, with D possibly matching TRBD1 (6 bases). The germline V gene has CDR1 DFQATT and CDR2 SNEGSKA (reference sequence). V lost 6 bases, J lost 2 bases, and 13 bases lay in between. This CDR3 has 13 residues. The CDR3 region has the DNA TGCAGTGCCAAGGGGGAGGATAACACTGAAGCTTTCTTT. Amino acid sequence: CSAKGEDNTEAFF.

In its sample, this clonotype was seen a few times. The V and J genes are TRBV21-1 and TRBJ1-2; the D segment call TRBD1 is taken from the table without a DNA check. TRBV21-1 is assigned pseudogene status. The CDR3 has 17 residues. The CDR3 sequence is CASSKPGQPNSNYGYTF. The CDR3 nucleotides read TGTGCCAGCAGCAAACCGGGACAGCCAAACTCTAACTATGGCTACACCTTC.

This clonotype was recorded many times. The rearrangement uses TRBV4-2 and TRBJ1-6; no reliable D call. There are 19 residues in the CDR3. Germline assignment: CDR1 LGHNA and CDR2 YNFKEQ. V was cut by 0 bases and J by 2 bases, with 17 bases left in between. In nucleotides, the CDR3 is TGTGCCAGCAGCCAAGATCGGACCCTCGGGGTGGCCTATAATTCACCCCTCCACTTT. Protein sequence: CASSQDRTLGVAYNSPLHF.

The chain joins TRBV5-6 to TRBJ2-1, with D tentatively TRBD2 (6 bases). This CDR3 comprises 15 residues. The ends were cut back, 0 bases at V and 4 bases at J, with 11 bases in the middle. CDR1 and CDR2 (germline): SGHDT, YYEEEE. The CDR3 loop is CASSLGGVLYNEQFF. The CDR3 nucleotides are TGTGCCAGCAGCTTGGGCGGGGTACTATACAATGAGCAGTTCTTC.

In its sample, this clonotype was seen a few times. The CDR3 DNA sequence: TGTGCCAGCAGCTTGGCCAAGGGCACGAACACCGGGGAGCTGTTTTTT. The encoded protein is CASSLAKGTNTGELFF. The V and J genes are TRBV5-6 and TRBJ2-2; D is unclear. Between the trimmed V and J ends, which lost 0 bases and 0 bases, there was a span of 9 bases. CDR3 length equals 16 residues. Germline CDR1 and CDR2: SGHDT and YYEEEE.

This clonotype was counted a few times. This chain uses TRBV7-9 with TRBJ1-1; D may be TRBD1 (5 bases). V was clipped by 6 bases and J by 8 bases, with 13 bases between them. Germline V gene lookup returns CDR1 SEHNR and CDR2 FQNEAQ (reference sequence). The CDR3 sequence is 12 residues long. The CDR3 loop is CASSPGGPEAFF. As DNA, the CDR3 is TGTGCCAGCAGTCCGGGGGGTCCCGAAGCTTTCTTT.

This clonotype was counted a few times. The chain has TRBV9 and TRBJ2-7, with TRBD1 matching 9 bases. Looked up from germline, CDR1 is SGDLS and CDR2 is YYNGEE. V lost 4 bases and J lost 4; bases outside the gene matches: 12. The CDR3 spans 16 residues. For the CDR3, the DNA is TGTGCCAGCAGCACCCGGGCGGGACAGGGTTCGTACGAGCAGTACTTC. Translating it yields CASSTRAGQGSYEQYF.

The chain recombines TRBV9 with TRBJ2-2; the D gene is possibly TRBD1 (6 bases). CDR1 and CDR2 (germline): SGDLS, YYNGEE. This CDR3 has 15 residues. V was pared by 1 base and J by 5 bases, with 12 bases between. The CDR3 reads CASSVTGQRTGELFF. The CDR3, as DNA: TGTGCCAGCAGCGTAACAGGACAGAGGACCGGGGAGCTGTTTTTT.

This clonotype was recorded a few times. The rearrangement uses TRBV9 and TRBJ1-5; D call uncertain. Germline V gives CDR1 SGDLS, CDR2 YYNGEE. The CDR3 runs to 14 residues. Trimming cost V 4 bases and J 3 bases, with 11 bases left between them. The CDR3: CASSPVGINQPQHF. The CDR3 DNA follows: TGTGCCAGCAGCCCCGTCGGGATCAATCAGCCCCAGCATTTT.

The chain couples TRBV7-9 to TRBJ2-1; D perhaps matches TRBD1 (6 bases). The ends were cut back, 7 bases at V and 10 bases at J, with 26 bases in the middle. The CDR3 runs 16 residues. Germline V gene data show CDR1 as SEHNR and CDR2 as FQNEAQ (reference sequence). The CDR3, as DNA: TGTGCCAGCACCCTACCTGGGGGCCGTTTGAGGAGCGAGCAGTTCTTC. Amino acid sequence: CASTLPGGRLRSEQFF.

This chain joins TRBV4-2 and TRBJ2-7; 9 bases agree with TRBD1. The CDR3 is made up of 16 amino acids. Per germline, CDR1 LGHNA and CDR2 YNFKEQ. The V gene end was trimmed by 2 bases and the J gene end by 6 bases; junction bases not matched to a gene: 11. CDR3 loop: CASSQNPGQGSGEQYF. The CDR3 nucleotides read TGTGCCAGCAGCCAAAACCCGGGACAGGGTAGTGGCGAGCAGTACTTC.

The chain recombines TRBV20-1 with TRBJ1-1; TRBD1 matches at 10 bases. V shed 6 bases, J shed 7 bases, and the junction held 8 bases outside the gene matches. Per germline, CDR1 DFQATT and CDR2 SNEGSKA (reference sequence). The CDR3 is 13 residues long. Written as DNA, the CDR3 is TGCAGTGCGGCCGGGACAGGGGACGTTGAAGCTTTCTTT. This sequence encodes CSAAGTGDVEAFF.

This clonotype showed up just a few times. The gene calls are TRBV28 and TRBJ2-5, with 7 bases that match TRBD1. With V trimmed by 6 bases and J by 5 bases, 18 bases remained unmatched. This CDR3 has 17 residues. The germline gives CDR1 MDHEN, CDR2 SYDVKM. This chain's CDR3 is CASRAPRARGRGETQYF. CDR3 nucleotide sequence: TGTGCCAGCAGGGCCCCCAGAGCGAGGGGGCGCGGGGAGACCCAGTACTTC.

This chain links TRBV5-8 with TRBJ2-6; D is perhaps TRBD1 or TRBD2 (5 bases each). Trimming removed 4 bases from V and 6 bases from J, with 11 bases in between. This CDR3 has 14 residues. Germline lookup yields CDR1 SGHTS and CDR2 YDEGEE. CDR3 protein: CASSARGEANVLTF. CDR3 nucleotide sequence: TGTGCCAGCAGCGCCCGGGGCGAGGCCAACGTCCTGACTTTC. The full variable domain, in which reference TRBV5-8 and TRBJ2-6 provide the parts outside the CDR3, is EAGVTQSPTHLIKTRGQQATLRCSPISGHTSVYWYQQALGLGLQFLLWYDEGEERNRGNFPPRFSGRQFPNYSSELNVNALELEDSALYLCASSARGEANVLTFGAGSRLTVL.

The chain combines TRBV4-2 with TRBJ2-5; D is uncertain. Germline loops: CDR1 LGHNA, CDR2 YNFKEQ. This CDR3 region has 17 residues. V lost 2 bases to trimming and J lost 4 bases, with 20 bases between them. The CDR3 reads CASSQSPTVQPGETQYF. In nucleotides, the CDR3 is TGTGCCAGCAGCCAATCCCCGACCGTTCAACCCGGAGAGACCCAGTACTTC.

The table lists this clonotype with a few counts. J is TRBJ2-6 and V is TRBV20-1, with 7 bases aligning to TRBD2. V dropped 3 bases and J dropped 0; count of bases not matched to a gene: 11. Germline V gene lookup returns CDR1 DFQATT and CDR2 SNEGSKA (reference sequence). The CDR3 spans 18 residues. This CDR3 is CSARVPGGSPSGANVLTF. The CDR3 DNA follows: TGCAGTGCTAGGGTCCCGGGGGGTTCCCCCTCTGGGGCCAACGTCCTGACTTTC.

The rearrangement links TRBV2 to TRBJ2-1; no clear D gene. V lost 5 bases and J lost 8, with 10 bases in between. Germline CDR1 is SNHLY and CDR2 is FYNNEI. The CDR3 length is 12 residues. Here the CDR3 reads CASSQIIDEQFF. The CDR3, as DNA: TGTGCCAGCAGTCAGATCATCGATGAGCAGTTCTTC.

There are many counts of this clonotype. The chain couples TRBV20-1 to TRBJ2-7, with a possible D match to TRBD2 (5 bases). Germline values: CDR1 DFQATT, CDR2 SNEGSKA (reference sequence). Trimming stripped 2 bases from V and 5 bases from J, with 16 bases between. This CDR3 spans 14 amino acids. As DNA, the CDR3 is TGCAGTGCTAGAAGAGGGCCGACTCTCAACGAGCAGTACTTC. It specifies CSARRGPTLNEQYF.

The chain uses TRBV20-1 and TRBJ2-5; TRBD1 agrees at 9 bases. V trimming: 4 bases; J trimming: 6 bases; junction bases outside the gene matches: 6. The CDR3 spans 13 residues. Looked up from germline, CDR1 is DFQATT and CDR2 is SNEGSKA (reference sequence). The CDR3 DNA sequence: TGCAGTGCTATAGGGACAGGGCGAAAGACCCAGTACTTC. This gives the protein CSAIGTGRKTQYF.

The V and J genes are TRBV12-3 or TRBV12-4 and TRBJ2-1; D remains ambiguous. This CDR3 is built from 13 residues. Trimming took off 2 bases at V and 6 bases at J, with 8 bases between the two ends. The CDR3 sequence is CASSLRFGNEQFF. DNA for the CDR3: TGTGCCAGCAGTTTACGTTTTGGCAATGAGCAGTTCTTC.

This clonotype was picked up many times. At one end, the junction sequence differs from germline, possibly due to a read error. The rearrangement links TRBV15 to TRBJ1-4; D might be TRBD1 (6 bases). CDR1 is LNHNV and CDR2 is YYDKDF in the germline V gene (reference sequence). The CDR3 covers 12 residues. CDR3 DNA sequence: TGTGCCACCAGCGGAGACAGGAGAAAACTGTTTTTT. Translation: CATSGDRRKLFF.

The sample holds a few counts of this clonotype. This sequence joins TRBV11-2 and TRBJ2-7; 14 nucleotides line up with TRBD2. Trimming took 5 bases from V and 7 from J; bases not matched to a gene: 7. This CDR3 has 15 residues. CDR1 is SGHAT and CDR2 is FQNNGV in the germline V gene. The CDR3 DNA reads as TGTGCCAGCAGCCAATCGGGGACTAGCGGGGGAGAGCAGTACTTC. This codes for CASSQSGTSGGEQYF.

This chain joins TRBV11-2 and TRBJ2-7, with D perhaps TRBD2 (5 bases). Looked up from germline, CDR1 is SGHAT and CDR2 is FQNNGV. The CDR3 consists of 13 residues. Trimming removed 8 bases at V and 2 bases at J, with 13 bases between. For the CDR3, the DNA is TGTGCCAGCGGAGGAGACAACCCCTACGAGCAGTACTTC. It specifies CASGGDNPYEQYF.

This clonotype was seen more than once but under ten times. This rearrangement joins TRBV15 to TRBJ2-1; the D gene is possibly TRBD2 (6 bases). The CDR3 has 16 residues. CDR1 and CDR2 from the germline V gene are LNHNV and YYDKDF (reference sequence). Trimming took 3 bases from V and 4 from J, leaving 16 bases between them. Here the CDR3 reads CATSSLVLAAYNEQFF. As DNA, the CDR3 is TGTGCCACCAGCAGCCTCGTGTTAGCGGCTTACAATGAGCAGTTCTTC.

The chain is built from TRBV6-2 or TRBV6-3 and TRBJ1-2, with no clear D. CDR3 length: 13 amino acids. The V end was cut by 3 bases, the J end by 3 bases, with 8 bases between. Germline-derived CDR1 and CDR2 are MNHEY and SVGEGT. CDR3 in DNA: TGTGCCAGCAGTTATGGAGGATACTATGGCTACACCTTC. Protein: CASSYGGYYGYTF.

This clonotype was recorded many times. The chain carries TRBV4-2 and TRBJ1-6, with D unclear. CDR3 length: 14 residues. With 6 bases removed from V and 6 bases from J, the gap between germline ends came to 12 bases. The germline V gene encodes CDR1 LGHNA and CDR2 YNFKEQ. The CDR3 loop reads CASSRAEINSPLHF. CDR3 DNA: TGTGCCAGCAGTCGGGCAGAGATTAATTCACCCCTCCACTTT.

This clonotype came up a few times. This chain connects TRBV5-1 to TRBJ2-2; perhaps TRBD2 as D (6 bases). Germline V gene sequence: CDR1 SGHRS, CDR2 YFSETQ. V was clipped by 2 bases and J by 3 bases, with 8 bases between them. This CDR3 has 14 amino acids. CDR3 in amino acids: CASSFGEDTGELFF. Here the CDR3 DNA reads TGCGCCAGCAGCTTTGGGGAGGACACCGGGGAGCTGTTTTTT. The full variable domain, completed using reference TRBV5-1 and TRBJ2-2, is KAGVTQTPRYLIKTRGQQVTLSCSPISGHRSVSWYQQTPGQGLQFLFEYFSETQRNKGNFPGRFSGRQFSNSRSEMNVSTLELGDSALYLCASSFGEDTGELFFGEGSRLTVL.

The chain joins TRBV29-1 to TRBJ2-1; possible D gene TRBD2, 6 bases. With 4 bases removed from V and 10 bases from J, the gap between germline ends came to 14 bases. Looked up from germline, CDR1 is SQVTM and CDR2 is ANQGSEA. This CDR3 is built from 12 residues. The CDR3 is CSVGAGLEEQFF. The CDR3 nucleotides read TGCAGCGTTGGGGCGGGACTCGAGGAGCAGTTCTTC.